This TCR beta chain appears in the sequencing data of a study of regulatory T cells in long-lasting Graves disease. At least ten counts were recorded for this clonotype. Arm-PCR of CDR3 regions with iRepertoire HTBI primers generated TCR beta libraries. TCRdb re-called the multiplex PCR reads with MiXCR, one entry per CDR3 protein. The table includes roughly 430,000 distinct CDR3 sequences, about 17% detected once. Time point meaning: newly diagnosed GD, antithyroid drugs for less than 3 months. From PBMCs, RNA was extracted and then used to make the TCR library. The CDR3 is 15 amino acids. The ends were cut back, 2 bases at V and 3 bases at J, with 11 bases in the middle. Germline CDR1 SGHAT, CDR2 FQNNGV. Another study also made use of these data, one on T cells in Graves' hyperthyroidism and ophthalmopathy.

This specimen was peripheral blood mononuclear cells (PBMCs), taken at new diagnosis, from a patient treated with antithyroid drugs. This receptor was obtained from a young woman with Graves disease. This chain uses TRBV11-2 with TRBJ1-5; TRBD1 might be the D (6 bases). CDR3: CASSLYGGPNQPQHF. The CDR3 DNA sequence: TGTGCCAGCAGCTTATACGGGGGGCCCAATCAGCCCCAGCATTTT.